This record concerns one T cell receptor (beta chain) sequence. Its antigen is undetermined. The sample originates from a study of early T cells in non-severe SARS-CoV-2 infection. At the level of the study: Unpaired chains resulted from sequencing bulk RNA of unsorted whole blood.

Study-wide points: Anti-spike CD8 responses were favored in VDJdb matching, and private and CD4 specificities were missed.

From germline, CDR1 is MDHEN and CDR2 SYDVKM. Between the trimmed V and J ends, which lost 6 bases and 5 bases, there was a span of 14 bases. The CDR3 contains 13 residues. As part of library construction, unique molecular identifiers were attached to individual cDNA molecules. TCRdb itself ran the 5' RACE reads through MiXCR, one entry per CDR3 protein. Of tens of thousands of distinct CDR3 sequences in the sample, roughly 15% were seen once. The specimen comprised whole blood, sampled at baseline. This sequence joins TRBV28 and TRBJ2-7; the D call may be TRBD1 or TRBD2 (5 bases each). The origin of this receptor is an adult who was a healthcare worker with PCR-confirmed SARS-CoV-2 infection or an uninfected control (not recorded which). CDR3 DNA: TGTGCCAGCAGGACGGGGCCTTGGGACGAGCAGTACTTC. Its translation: CASRTGPWDEQYF.